The 20 T cell receptor beta chains listed next were all sequenced from one sample in a study of T cell responses to AZD1222 COVID-19 vaccine. The table came from immunoSEQ multiplex PCR; TCRdb's copy has only in-frame clones and leaves some out. The sample lists about 140,000 clones; roughly nine tenths were seen once. The starting material was peripheral blood, obtained on day 0 of AZD1222 vaccination. The origin of the receptors is an adult in good health.

This chain joins TRBV6-5 and TRBJ1-2; D is uncertain. There are 13 residues in the CDR3. Trimming removed 6 bases at V and 1 base at J, with 9 bases between. Germline values: CDR1 MNHEY, CDR2 SVGAGI. CDR3 bases: TGTGCCAGCAGCTTGGAATTTAACTATGGCTACACCTTC. Translating gives CASSLEFNYGYTF.

The J gene is TRBJ2-2, the V gene TRBV5-4, with TRBD2 matching over 10 bases. Germline V gene data show CDR1 as SGHNT and CDR2 as YYREEE (reference sequence). The trim removed 6 bases at V and 5 bases at J, leaving 7 bases unmatched. There are 15 residues in the CDR3. For the CDR3, the DNA is TGTGCCAGCACCATAGCGGGAGGTCGAACCGGGGAGCTGTTTTTT. Translation gives CASTIAGGRTGELFF. Complete variable domain (other parts from reference TRBV5-4 and TRBJ2-2): ETGVTQSPTHLIKTRGQQVTLRCSSQSGHNTVSWYQQALGQGPQFIFQYYREEENGRGNFPPRFSGLQFPNYSSELNVNALELDDSALYLCASTIAGGRTGELFFGEGSRLTVL.

This clone was seen once. This chain connects TRBV5-1 to TRBJ2-2, with D perhaps matching TRBD1 or TRBD2 (7 bases each). The CDR3 runs 13 residues. Trimming cost V 3 bases and J 6 bases, with 9 bases left between them. The germline CDR1 and CDR2 sequences are SGHRS and YFSETQ. The CDR3 here is CASSSGGAGELFF. CDR3 nucleotide sequence: TGCGCCAGCAGCTCAGGGGGGGCCGGGGAGCTGTTTTTT.

The chain combines TRBV19 with TRBJ2-2; the D gene is possibly TRBD1 (6 bases). Trimming shortened V by 6 bases and J by 0 bases, and 11 bases separated the two germline ends. CDR3 length: 15 residues. Per the germline V gene, CDR1 is LNHDA and CDR2 is SQIVND (reference sequence). CDR3 sequence reads: CASRYRAANTGELFF. CDR3 bases: TGTGCCAGTAGGTACAGGGCTGCGAACACCGGGGAGCTGTTTTTT. Supplemented by reference TRBV19 and TRBJ2-2, the full variable domain reads DGGITQSPKYLFRKEGQNVTLSCEQNLNHDAMYWYRQDPGQGLRLIYYSQIVNDFQKGDIAEGYSVSREKKESFPLTVTSAQKNPTAFYLCASRYRAANTGELFFGEGSRLTVL.

This rearrangement joins TRBV7-2 to TRBJ2-4; TRBD2 matches at 13 bases. From germline, CDR1 is SGHTA and CDR2 FQGNSA. The CDR3 has 19 residues. V was clipped by 5 bases and J by 0 bases; unmatched bases: 10. Here the CDR3 reads CASSITSGGEKLAKNIQYF. The CDR3 DNA reads as TGTGCCAGCAGCATCACTAGCGGGGGGGAAAAACTAGCCAAAAACATTCAGTACTTC.

This CDR3 is CASSSTGLGGYTF. In DNA form, the CDR3 reads TGTGCCAGCAGCTCCACAGGGTTAGGAGGCTACACCTTC. The chain is built from TRBV7-2 and TRBJ1-2; D may be TRBD1 (6 bases). CDR3 length equals 13 residues. Germline values: CDR1 SGHTA, CDR2 FQGNSA. Trimming removed 4 bases from V and 8 bases from J, with 14 bases in between.

V usage is TRBV28 and J usage is TRBJ1-2, with D uncertain. This CDR3 has 13 residues. Trimming cost V 6 bases and J 3 bases, with 11 bases left between them. Germline V lookup: CDR1 MDHEN, CDR2 SYDVKM. The CDR3 is CASSPGLYYGYTF. As DNA, the CDR3 is TGTGCCAGCAGCCCTGGACTTTACTATGGCTACACCTTC.

The chain carries TRBV7-9 and TRBJ2-2; D ambiguous. The CDR3 is 14 amino acids. Germline-derived CDR1 and CDR2 are SEHNR and FQNEAQ (reference sequence). V lost 2 bases, J lost 0 bases, and 4 bases lay in between. Here the CDR3 reads CASSLLPNTGELFF. DNA for the CDR3: TGTGCCAGCAGCTTACTGCCGAACACCGGGGAGCTGTTTTTT.

The V gene is TRBV19, the J gene TRBJ2-1, with D possibly TRBD2 on 6 matching bases. The V end was cut by 4 bases, the J end by 4 bases, with 11 bases between. Germline-derived CDR1 and CDR2 are LNHDA and SQIVND (reference sequence). The CDR3 extends over 14 amino acids. The CDR3 DNA follows: TGTGCCAGTAGTAAGGGTGCGGGGTACAATGAGCAGTTCTTC. This gives the protein CASSKGAGYNEQFF.

This sequence joins TRBV19 and TRBJ1-3, with unresolved D. The germline V and J ends were trimmed by 5 bases and 0 bases, with 14 bases remaining between them. CDR3 length: 16 amino acids. Germline V gives CDR1 LNHDA, CDR2 SQIVND (reference sequence). The CDR3 DNA reads TGTGCCAGTAGTCCTTCAGGTCTGAGCTCTGGAAACACCATATATTTT. This encodes CASSPSGLSSGNTIYF.

Only a few counts were recorded for this clone. This chain links TRBV2 with TRBJ1-5; D uncertain. This CDR3 is built from 14 residues. V was shortened by 1 base and J by 11 bases, with 15 bases between the two germline ends. Looked up from germline, CDR1 is SNHLY and CDR2 is FYNNEI. CDR3 residues: CASSEGIGDKAQHF. In DNA, the CDR3 is TGTGCCAGCAGTGAAGGGATTGGAGACAAGGCCCAGCATTTT.

The chain recombines TRBV27 with TRBJ2-1, with no clear D. The CDR3 consists of 14 residues. Per germline, CDR1 MNHEY and CDR2 SMNVEV (reference sequence). V lost 2 bases, J lost 5 bases, and 10 bases lay in between. CDR3 nucleotides: TGTGCCAGCAGTTTAGTGGGGTCCCACAATGAGCAGTTCTTC. This translates into CASSLVGSHNEQFF.

J is TRBJ1-2 and V is TRBV18; D is possibly TRBD1 (6 bases). V lost 3 bases and J lost 8, with 22 bases in between. The CDR3 totals 16 residues. CDR1 is KGHSH, CDR2 LQKENI, per germline. DNA for the CDR3: TGTGCCAGCTCACCCCCGCCGGGGGCCTCTATGGTGGGCTACACCTTC. Protein product: CASSPPPGASMVGYTF.

The V gene is TRBV6-1, the J gene TRBJ1-5; D perhaps matches TRBD1 (6 bases). This CDR3 is built from 16 residues. Looked up from germline, CDR1 is MNHNS and CDR2 is SASEGT. V was shortened by 1 base and J by 0 bases, with 10 bases between the two germline ends. The CDR3 here is CASSEGGGYSNQPQHF. The CDR3, as DNA: TGTGCCAGCAGTGAAGGTGGGGGCTATAGCAATCAGCCCCAGCATTTT.

This clone was observed a handful of times. The J gene is TRBJ1-2, the V gene TRBV4-1; 9 bases align to TRBD1. Losses at the gene ends were 1 base for V and 2 bases for J; bases not matched to a gene: 8. Per the germline V gene, CDR1 is MGHRA and CDR2 is YSYEKL. This CDR3 has 17 amino acids. The CDR3 protein is CASSQVLLGTGNYGYTF. The CDR3 DNA reads TGCGCCAGCAGCCAAGTCCTGTTGGGGACAGGGAACTATGGCTACACCTTC.

DNA of the CDR3: TGTGCCACCAGTGATTCATACAGGTCGAGCTCTGGAAACACCATATATTTT. It encodes CATSDSYRSSSGNTIYF. V usage is TRBV24-1 and J usage is TRBJ1-3; TRBD1 might be the D (5 bases). The germline V gene has CDR1 KGHDR and CDR2 SFDVKD. With 2 bases removed from V and 0 bases from J, the gap between germline ends came to 13 bases. This CDR3 spans 17 amino acids.

The chain is built from TRBV9 and TRBJ1-2; unclear D gene. V gave up 3 bases and J gave up 2 bases, with 17 bases separating them. Germline CDR1 reads SGDLS; CDR2 reads YYNGEE. The CDR3 loop spans 16 amino acids. The CDR3 spells CASSAYDSTENYGYTF. DNA for the CDR3: TGTGCCAGCAGCGCGTACGACTCAACCGAGAACTATGGCTACACCTTC.

This clone was found once. The chain is built from TRBV27 and TRBJ1-4, with TRBD1 matching 10 bases. The J segment lost 3 bases and the V segment lost 5 bases, leaving 6 bases of the junction unmatched. The CDR3 totals 16 residues. Germline lookup yields CDR1 MNHEY and CDR2 SMNVEV (reference sequence). The CDR3 coding sequence is TGTGCCAGCAGTACCAGACAGGGGGCGGCTAATGAAAAACTGTTTTTT. Its protein product is CASSTRQGAANEKLFF.

The chain is built from TRBV21-1 and TRBJ1-5; the tabulated D call, TRBD1, remains unverified against the DNA. TRBV21-1 has pseudogene status. The length of the CDR3 is 17 residues. CDR3: CASSAPGGQSSNQPQHF. The CDR3 region has the DNA TGTGCCAGCAGCGCACCAGGGGGCCAAAGTAGCAATCAGCCCCAGCATTTT.

In DNA form, the CDR3 reads TGTGCCAGCAGGGATCCCTCACCCCTCCACTTT. Translation: CASRDPSPLHF. The gene calls are TRBV6-5 and TRBJ1-6; D call uncertain. The germline CDR1 and CDR2 sequences are MNHEY and SVGAGI. The CDR3 consists of 11 residues. V was cut by 6 bases and J by 10 bases, with 7 bases left in between.